Each of the 21 T cell receptor beta chains below was sequenced from the same sample in a study of monozygotic twins with inflammatory bowel disease. TCRdb reworked the 5' RACE reads into one entry per CDR3 protein, no DNA. The sample's table shows about 300,000 distinct CDR3 sequences. The source material was blood. The receptors originated from a human donor with ulcerative colitis or Crohn's disease, or a healthy co-twin of an affected twin (not recorded which).

The V gene is TRBV3-1, the J gene TRBJ2-1; with no DNA, the TCRdb D assignment of TRBD2 cannot be verified. The germline V gene encodes CDR1 LGHDT and CDR2 YNNKEL (reference sequence). The CDR3 sequence is 21 residues long. Here the CDR3 reads CASSPALAGGQARSSYNEQFF.

This chain uses TRBV6-5 with TRBJ2-7; TCRdb lists TRBD1, though no DNA is available to test this call. Germline V lookup: CDR1 MNHEY, CDR2 SVGAGI. The length of the CDR3 is 16 residues. This chain's CDR3 is CASSYSWTGIIHEQYF.

This chain uses TRBV7-3 with TRBJ2-7; TCRdb outputs TRBD1, but without DNA this stays unchecked. The CDR3 length is 15 residues. From germline, CDR1 is SGHTA and CDR2 FQGTGA. CDR3 loop: CASSLGNRGPYEQYF.

The chain is built from TRBV4-1 and TRBJ2-6. The CDR3 spans 15 residues. Germline V gene sequence: CDR1 MGHRA, CDR2 YSYEKL. CDR3 sequence reads: CASSQVGFGANVLTF.

The V call is TRBV20-1, the J call TRBJ2-5; the TCRdb D gene call, TRBD1, has no DNA to confirm it. Germline V gene sequence: CDR1 DFQATT, CDR2 SNEGSKA (reference sequence). The CDR3 totals 13 residues. This CDR3 is CAPSNTGKETQYF.

The rearrangement links TRBV27 to TRBJ2-1. Germline-derived CDR1 and CDR2 are MNHEY and SMNVEV (reference sequence). This CDR3 has 13 amino acids. The CDR3 sequence: CASSLKVQYEQFF.

The chain recombines TRBV28 with TRBJ2-7; the TCRdb D gene call, TRBD1, has no DNA to confirm it. Germline V gene lookup returns CDR1 MDHEN and CDR2 SYDVKM. The CDR3 extends over 13 amino acids. CDR3 region: CASRRQGAYEQYF. Using reference TRBV28 and TRBJ2-7 for the parts outside the CDR3, the full variable domain is DVKVTQSSRYLVKRTGEKVFLECVQDMDHENMFWYRQDPGLGLRLIYFSYDVKMKEKGDIPEGYSVSREKKERFSLILESASTNQTSMYLCASRRQGAYEQYFGPGTRLTVT.

The gene calls are TRBV29-1 and TRBJ2-5; the TCRdb D gene call, TRBD2, has no DNA to confirm it. The CDR3 is made up of 11 amino acids. Germline values: CDR1 SQVTM, CDR2 ANQGSEA. The CDR3 region is CRVERGETQYF.

V and J are TRBV28 and TRBJ2-5; the TCRdb D gene call, TRBD2, has no DNA to confirm it. Per germline, CDR1 MDHEN and CDR2 SYDVKM. This CDR3 is built from 15 residues. The CDR3 sequence is CASAAHSGGQETQYF.

The chain links TRBV20-1 to TRBJ2-7; no DNA is available, so the TRBD1 call from TCRdb remains unchecked. Per germline, CDR1 DFQATT and CDR2 SNEGSKA (reference sequence). The CDR3 is made up of 19 amino acids. The CDR3 sequence is CSAPETNTGLGASSYEQYF.

V is TRBV7-8 and J is TRBJ2-1; as DNA is missing, the TRBD2 call by TCRdb cannot be tested. The CDR3 totals 16 residues. Germline assignment: CDR1 SGHVS and CDR2 FQNEAQ. The CDR3 loop reads CASSLSGGVSYNEQFF.

This chain links TRBV18 with TRBJ2-1; TCRdb picks TRBD1, but there is no DNA to check that call. The CDR3 has 13 residues. Germline V gene lookup returns CDR1 KGHSH and CDR2 LQKENI. Here the CDR3 reads CASSLRQGGEQFF.

The CDR3: CASSADRGLYNEQFF. The rearrangement uses TRBV7-2 and TRBJ2-1; the D gene TCRdb calls, TRBD1, cannot be checked with no DNA. The germline V gene encodes CDR1 SGHTA and CDR2 FQGNSA. CDR3 length: 15 residues.

The V gene is TRBV11-1, the J gene TRBJ2-7. The CDR3 loop spans 13 amino acids. Germline assignment: CDR1 SGHAT and CDR2 FQDESV (reference sequence). The CDR3 spells CASSYQVSYEQYF.

The gene calls are TRBV28 and TRBJ2-7; with no DNA, the TCRdb D assignment of TRBD1 cannot be verified. CDR3 size: 16 residues. Germline V CDR1 and CDR2: MDHEN, SYDVKM. The CDR3 loop is CASSLRGTGPSYEQYF.

V is TRBV12-3 or TRBV12-4 and J is TRBJ2-3; TCRdb calls TRBD2, which cannot be checked without DNA. CDR3 length: 15 residues. CDR3 region: CASSLVLAGTDTQYF.

This chain's CDR3 is CASSLDGREQPQHF. The chain has TRBV5-1 and TRBJ1-5; the D call from TCRdb, TRBD1, cannot be confirmed without DNA. The germline CDR1 and CDR2 sequences are SGHRS and YFSETQ. The CDR3 covers 14 residues.

The chain uses TRBV7-2 and TRBJ1-2. Germline assignment: CDR1 SGHTA and CDR2 FQGNSA. The CDR3 covers 12 residues. The CDR3 protein is CASSLGQPGYTF.

V and J are TRBV29-1 and TRBJ1-1; the TRBD1 assignment by TCRdb is unverifiable without DNA. The germline CDR1 and CDR2 sequences are SQVTM and ANQGSEA. This CDR3 comprises 14 residues. This CDR3 is CSARQGYGSTEAFF.

The J gene is TRBJ1-1, the V gene TRBV6-2 or TRBV6-3; the TCRdb D gene call, TRBD1, has no DNA to confirm it. Per germline, CDR1 MNHEY and CDR2 SVGEGT. The CDR3 extends over 16 amino acids. This CDR3 is CASSYSRRDGNTEAFF.

The chain employs TRBV5-1 and TRBJ2-5. There are 15 residues in the CDR3. Germline assignment: CDR1 SGHRS and CDR2 YFSETQ. The CDR3 reads CASSYQANLQETQYF.